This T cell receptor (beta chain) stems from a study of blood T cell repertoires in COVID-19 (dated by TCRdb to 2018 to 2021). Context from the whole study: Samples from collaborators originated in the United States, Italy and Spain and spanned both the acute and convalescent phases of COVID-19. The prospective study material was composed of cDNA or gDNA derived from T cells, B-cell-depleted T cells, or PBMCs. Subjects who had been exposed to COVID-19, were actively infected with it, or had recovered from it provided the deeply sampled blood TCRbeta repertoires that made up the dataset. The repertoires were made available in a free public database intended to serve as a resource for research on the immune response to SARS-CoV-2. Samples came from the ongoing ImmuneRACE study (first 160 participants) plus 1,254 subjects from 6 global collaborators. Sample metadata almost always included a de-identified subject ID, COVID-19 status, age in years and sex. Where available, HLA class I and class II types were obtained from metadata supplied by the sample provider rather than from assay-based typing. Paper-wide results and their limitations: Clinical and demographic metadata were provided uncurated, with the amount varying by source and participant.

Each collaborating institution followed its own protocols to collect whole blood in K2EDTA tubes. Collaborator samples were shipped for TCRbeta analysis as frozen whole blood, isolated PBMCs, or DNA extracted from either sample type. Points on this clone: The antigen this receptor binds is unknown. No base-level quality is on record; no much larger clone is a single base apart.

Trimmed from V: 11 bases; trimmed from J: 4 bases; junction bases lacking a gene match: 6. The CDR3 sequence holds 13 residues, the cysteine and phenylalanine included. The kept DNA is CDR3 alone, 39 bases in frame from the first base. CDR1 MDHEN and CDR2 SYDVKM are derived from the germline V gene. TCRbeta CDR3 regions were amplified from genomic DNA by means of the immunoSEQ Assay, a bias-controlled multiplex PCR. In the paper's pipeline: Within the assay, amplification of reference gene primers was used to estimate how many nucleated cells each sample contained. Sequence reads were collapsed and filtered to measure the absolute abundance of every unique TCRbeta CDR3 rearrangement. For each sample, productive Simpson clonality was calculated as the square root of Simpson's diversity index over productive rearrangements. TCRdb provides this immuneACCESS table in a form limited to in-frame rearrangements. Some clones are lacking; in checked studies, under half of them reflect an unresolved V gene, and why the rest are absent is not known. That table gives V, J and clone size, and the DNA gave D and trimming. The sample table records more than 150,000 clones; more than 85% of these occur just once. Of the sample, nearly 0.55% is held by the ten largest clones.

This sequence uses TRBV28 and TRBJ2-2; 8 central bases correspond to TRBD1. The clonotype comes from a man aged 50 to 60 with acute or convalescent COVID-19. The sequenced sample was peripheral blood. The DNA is TGTGCCGGAAGACAGGGGCCCACCGGGGAGCTGTTTTTT. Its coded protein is CAGRQGPTGELFF.